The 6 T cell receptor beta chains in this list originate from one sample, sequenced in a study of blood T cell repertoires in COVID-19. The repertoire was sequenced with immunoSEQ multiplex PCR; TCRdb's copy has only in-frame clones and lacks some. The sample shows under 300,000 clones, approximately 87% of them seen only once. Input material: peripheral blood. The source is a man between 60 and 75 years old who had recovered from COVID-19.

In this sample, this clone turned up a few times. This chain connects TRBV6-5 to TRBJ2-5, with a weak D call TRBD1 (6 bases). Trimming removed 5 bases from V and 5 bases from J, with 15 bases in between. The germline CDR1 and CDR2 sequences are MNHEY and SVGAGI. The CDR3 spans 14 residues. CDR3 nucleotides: TGTGCCAGCAGTCGGACAGTCCGGACGGAGACCCAGTACTTC. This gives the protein CASSRTVRTETQYF.

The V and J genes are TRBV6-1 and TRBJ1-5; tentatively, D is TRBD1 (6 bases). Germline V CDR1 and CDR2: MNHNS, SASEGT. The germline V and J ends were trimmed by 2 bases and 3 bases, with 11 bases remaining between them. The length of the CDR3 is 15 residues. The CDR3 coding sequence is TGTGCCAGCAGTGAAACCAGGGGATTCAATCAGCCCCAGCATTTT. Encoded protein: CASSETRGFNQPQHF.

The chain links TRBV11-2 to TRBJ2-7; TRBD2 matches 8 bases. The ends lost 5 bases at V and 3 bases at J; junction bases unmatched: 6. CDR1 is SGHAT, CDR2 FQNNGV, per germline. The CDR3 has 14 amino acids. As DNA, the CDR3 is TGTGCCAGCAGCGTAGGGACTAGAGTCTACGAGCAGTACTTC. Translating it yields CASSVGTRVYEQYF.

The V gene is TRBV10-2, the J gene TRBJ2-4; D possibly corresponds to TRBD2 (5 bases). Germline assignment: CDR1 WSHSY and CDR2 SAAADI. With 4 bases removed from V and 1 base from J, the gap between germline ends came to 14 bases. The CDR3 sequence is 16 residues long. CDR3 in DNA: TGCGCCAGCAGTGCCGCGGGCGGCTGGGCCAAAAACATTCAGTACTTC. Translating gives CASSAAGGWAKNIQYF.

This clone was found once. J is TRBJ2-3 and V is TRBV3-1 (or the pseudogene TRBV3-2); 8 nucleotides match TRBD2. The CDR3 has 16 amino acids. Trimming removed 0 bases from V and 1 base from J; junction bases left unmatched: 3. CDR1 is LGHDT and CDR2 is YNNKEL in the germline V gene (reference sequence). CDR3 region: CASSQDFGGGTDTQYF. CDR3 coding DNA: TGTGCCAGCAGCCAAGATTTCGGGGGGGGCACAGATACGCAGTATTTT.

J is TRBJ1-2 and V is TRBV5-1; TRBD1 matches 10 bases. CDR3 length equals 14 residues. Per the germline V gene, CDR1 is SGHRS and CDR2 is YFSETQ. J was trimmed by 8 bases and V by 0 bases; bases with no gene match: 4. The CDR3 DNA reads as TGCGCCAGCAGCTTGGCCGGGACAGGGGCCGGCTACACCTTC. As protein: CASSLAGTGAGYTF.